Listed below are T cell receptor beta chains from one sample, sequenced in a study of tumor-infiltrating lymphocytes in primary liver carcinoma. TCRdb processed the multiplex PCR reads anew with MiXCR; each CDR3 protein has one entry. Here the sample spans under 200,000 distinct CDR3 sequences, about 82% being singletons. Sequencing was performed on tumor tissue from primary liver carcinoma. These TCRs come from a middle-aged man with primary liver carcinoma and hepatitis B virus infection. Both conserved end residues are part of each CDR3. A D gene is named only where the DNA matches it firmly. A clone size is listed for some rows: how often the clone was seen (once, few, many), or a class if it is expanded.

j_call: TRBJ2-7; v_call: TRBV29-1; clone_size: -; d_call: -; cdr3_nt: TGCAGCGCGGGTTGGCGTAGTCACGTGCAGTACTTC; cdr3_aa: CSAGWRSHVQYF
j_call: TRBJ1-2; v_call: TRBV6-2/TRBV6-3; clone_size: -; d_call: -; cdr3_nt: TGTGCCAGCAGAATACAGGGTGCAAACTATGGCTACACCTTC; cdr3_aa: CASRIQGANYGYTF
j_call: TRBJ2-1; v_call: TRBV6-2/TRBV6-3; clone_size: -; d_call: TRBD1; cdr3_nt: TGTGCCAGCAGCTTACTTCACAGGGGCTACAATGAGCAGATCTTC; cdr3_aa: CASSLLHRGYNEQIF
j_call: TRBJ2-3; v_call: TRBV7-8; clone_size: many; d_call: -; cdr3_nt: TGTGCCAGCAGCTTAGACGGGTCCCACACAGATACGCAGTATTTT; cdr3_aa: CASSLDGSHTDTQYF
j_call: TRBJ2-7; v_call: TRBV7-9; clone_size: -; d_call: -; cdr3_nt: TGTGCCAGTAGCTTAGGGAGAAATTTTGTCTACAAGCAGTACTTC; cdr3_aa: CASSLGRNFVYKQYF
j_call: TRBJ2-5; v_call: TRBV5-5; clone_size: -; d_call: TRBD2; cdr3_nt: TGTACCAGCAGCTCAGTAGCGGGAAGCCAAGAGACCCAGTACTTC; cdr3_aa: CTSSSVAGSQETQYF
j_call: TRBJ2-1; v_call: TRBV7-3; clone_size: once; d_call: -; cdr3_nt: TGTGCCAGCAGCCCGGAGGGGACTGAGCAGTTCTTC; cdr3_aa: CASSPEGTEQFF
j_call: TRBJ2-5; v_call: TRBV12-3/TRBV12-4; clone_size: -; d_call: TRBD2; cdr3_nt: TGTTCCAGCAGTCCGGGACTACAAGCCGGTGGAGAGACCCAGTACTTC; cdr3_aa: CSSSPGLQAGGETQYF
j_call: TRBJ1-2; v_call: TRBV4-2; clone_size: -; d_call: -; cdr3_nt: TGTGCCAGCAGCCAAGAATGGATAGATGATGTCTACACCTTC; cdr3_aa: CASSQEWIDDVYTF
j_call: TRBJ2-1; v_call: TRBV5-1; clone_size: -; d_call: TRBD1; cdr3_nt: TGCGCCAGCAGCCTATTTACAGGGGGTACTTCCTACAATGAGCAGTTCTTC; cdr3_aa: CASSLFTGGTSYNEQFF
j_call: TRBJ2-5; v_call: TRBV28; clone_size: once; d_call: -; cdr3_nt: TGTGCCAGCAGGCAGGTGCCAATGAGGGGGAGAGAAACCCAGTACTTC; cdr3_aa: CASRQVPMRGRETQYF
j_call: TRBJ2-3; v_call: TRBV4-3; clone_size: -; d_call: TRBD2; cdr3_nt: TGCGCCAGCAACCAGGATACCGGCGCGGGAGGAACAGATACGCGGTATTTT; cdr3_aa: CASNQDTGAGGTDTRYF
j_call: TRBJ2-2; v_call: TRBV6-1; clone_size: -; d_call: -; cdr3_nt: TGTGCCAGCAATCCCCGATGGACAATAGAGGAGTTGTTTTTT; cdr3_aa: CASNPRWTIEELFF
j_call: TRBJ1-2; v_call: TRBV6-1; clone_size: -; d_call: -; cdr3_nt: TGTGCCAGCAGTGGACGAGGACCTTATGGCTACATCTTC; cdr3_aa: CASSGRGPYGYIF
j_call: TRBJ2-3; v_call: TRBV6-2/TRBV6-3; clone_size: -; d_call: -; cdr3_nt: TGTGCCAGCCTACTAGGCCCTTGTGGGAACGTCCCCCCTGGCACAGATACGCAGTATTTT; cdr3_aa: CASLLGPCGNVPPGTDTQYF
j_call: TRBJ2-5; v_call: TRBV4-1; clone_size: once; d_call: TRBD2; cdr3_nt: TGCGCCAGCAGCTATTCAGGAGGCCCCACTAGCGGCCAAGAGGCCCAGTACTTC; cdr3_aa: CASSYSGGPTSGQEAQYF
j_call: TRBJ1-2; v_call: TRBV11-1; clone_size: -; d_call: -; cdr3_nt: TGTGCCAGCAGCTTGGGTAACGGAGGTGTGTATGGCTACACCTTC; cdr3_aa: CASSLGNGGVYGYTF
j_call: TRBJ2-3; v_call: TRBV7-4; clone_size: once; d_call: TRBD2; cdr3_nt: TGTGTCAGTAGCTTGGAGGGAGGGTTGGATACGCAGTATTTT; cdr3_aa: CVSSLEGGLDTQYF
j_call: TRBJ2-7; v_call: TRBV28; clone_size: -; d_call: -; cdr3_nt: TGTGCCAGCAGTTCACGGACTAGGGGGAGCAACGAGCAGTACTTC; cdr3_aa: CASSSRTRGSNEQYF
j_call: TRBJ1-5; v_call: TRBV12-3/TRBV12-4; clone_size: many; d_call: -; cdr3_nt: TGTGCCAGCAGCCCTACGCCAAGCCTCAAAGGCCAGCCCCAGCATTTT; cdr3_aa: CASSPTPSLKGQPQHF
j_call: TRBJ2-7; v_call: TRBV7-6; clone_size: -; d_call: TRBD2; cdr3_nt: TGTGCCAGCAGCTTAAGAGGCGGGGGGACGAAGCAATACTTC; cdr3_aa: CASSLRGGGTKQYF
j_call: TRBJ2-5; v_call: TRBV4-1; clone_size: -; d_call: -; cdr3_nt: TGCGCCAGCAGCAACCCAGAAAAGGGTGGCCTACAAGAGACCCAGTACTTC; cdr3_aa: CASSNPEKGGLQETQYF
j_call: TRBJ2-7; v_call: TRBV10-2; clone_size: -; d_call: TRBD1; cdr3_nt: TGCGCCAGCAACCGGGACAGGGGTATCGAGGAGCAATACTTC; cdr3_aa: CASNRDRGIEEQYF
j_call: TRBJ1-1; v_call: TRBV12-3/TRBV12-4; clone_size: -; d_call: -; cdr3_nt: TGTGTCAGCAGTGAACAGGCTGTGCGGGCTTTCTTT; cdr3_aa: CVSSEQAVRAFF
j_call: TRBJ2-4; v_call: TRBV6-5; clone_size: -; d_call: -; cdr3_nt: TGTGCCAGCAGTTCCTCTATGAGCGCCTCCTACGATGAGCAGTACTTC; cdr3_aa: CASSSSMSASYDEQYF
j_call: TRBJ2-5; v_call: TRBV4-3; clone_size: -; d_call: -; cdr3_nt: TGCGCCAGCAGTCAAGTGGCTAGCGTGAGGACTGGTGAGACCCAGTACTTC; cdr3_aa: CASSQVASVRTGETQYF
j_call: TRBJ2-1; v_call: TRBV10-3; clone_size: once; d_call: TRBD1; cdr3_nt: TGTACCATCCAGGACAGGGGGCGGGGTGAGCAGTTCTTC; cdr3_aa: CTIQDRGRGEQFF
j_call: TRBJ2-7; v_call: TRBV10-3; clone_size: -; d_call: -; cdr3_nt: TGTGCCATCCGTAGGGGGAGCTCCTACGAGCAGTACTTC; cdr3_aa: CAIRRGSSYEQYF
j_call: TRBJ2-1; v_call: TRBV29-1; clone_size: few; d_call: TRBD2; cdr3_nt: TGTAGCGTTGGATTAGCGGGAGGGATCTACAATGAGCAGTTCTTC; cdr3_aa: CSVGLAGGIYNEQFF
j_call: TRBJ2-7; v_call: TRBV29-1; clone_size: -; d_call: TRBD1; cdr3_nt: TGCAGCGTTTTGCAAGTGACAGGGTACGAGCAGTACTTC; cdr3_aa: CSVLQVTGYEQYF
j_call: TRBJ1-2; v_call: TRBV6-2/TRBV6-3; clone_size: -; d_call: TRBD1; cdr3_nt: TGTGCCAGCAGAAGACAGGGCTCAAACTATGGCTACATCTTC; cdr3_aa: CASRRQGSNYGYIF
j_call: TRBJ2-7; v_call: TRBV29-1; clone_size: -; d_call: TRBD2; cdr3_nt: TGCAGAGTTGGTCCTAGCGGGAGTGACGAGCAGTACTTC; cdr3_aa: CRVGPSGSDEQYF
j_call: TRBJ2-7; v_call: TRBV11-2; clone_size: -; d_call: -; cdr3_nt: TGTGCCAGCAGCTCTAACACGAACTCCTACGAGCAGCAATTC; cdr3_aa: CASSSNTNSYEQQF
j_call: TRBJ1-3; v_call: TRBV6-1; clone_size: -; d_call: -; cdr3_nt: TGTGCCAACAGTGAAAGGCAGGGAAACACCATATATTTT; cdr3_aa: CANSERQGNTIYF
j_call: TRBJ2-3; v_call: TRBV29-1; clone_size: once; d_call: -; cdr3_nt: TGTAGAGTTGAGGGCGGGGCCGGCATCACAGGTACGCAGTATTTT; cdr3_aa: CRVEGGAGITGTQYF
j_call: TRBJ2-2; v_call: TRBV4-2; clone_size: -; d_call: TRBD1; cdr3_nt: TGTGCCAGCAGCCCAGTAGCAGGGGGTAATACCGGGGAGCTGTTTTTT; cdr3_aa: CASSPVAGGNTGELFF
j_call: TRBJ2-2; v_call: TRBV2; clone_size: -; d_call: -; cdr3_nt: TGTGCCAGCAGCCCGACAGTCTCGAAGACCGGAGAGCTGTTTTTT; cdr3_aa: CASSPTVSKTGELFF
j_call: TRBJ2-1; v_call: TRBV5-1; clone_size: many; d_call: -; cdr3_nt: TGCGCCAGCAGCTTGATCCCCTACAATGAGCAGTTCTTC; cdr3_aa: CASSLIPYNEQFF
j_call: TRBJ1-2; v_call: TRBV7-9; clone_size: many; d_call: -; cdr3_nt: TGTGCCAGCAGCTCCCACAGGGACGGCTACACCTTC; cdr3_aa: CASSSHRDGYTF
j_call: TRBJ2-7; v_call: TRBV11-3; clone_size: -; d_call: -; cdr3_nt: TGTGCCAGCAGCCCTGGAGAAAGGTATTACGAGCAGTACTTC; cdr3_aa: CASSPGERYYEQYF
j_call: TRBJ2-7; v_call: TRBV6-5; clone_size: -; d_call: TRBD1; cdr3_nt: TGTGCCAGCAGTCCCACCGGGACAGTATCCTACGGGCAGTACTTC; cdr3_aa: CASSPTGTVSYGQYF